These 7 T cell receptor beta chains were all obtained from the same sample, sequenced in a study of shared clonotypes between healthy human individuals. The table came from immunoSEQ multiplex PCR; TCRdb's copy has only in-frame clones and leaves some out. Of about 1.1 million clones listed, around 78% are singletons. The specimen was memory CD4+ T cells from PBMCs. Subset defined: CD45RA-negative fraction. These receptors came from a man younger than 35 in good health. Some clones in this sample may be carry-over from other donors' samples.

CDR3 coding DNA: TGTGCCAGCAGACTCGGGGGGTTTGAGACCCAGTACTTC. This sequence encodes CASRLGGFETQYF. This chain connects TRBV6-6 to TRBJ2-5; 7 bases are a match to TRBD2. Germline-derived CDR1 and CDR2 are MNHNY and SVGAGI (reference sequence). The J segment lost 5 bases and the V segment lost 6 bases, leaving 6 bases of the junction unmatched. This CDR3 region has 13 residues.

Remarks on this clone: A much more abundant neighbour one base away suggests this may be a read error. This chain links TRBV5-4 with TRBJ2-1, with TRBD2 matching over 9 bases. CDR3 length: 15 residues. CDR1 is SGHNT and CDR2 is YYREEE in the germline V gene (reference sequence). Unmatched junction bases numbered 6, after V lost 4 bases and J lost 4 bases. This CDR3 is CASSRSGSGYNEQFF. CDR3 bases: TGTGCCAGCAGCCGTAGCGGGAGTGGGTACAATGAGCAGTTCTTC. Full variable domain (outside the CDR3, taken from reference TRBV5-4 and TRBJ2-1): ETGVTQSPTHLIKTRGQQVTLRCSSQSGHNTVSWYQQALGQGPQFIFQYYREEENGRGNFPPRFSGLQFPNYSSELNVNALELDDSALYLCASSRSGSGYNEQFFGPGTRLTVL.

The rearrangement links TRBV5-6 to TRBJ2-3; TRBD1 matches 9 bases. Trimming cost V 4 bases and J 0 bases; bases outside gene matches: 9. Looked up from germline, CDR1 is SGHDT and CDR2 is YYEEEE. The length of the CDR3 is 17 residues. The CDR3 reads CASSLWTGAISTDTQYF. The CDR3 coding sequence is TGTGCCAGCAGCCTATGGACAGGGGCCATTAGCACAGATACGCAGTATTTT.

This clone occurred once. The V call is TRBV19, the J call TRBJ2-6, with D possibly TRBD2 on 5 matching bases. V was pared by 5 bases and J by 1 base, with 12 bases between. The CDR3 runs 16 residues. In germline, CDR1 is LNHDA, CDR2 SQIVND (reference sequence). The CDR3 DNA is TGTGCCAGTAGTTCTTTGGGAGTTTCTGGGGCCAACGTCCTGACTTTC. Amino acids: CASSSLGVSGANVLTF.

The chain couples TRBV21-1 to TRBJ2-5; the DNA was not compared with TRBD1, the D call given in the table. TRBV21-1 has pseudogene status. The CDR3 is made up of 15 amino acids. The CDR3, as DNA: TGTGCCAGCAGCATTCCGGGACAGGGAGGAGAGACCCAGTACTTC. This encodes CASSIPGQGGETQYF.

The V and J genes are TRBV6-5 and TRBJ1-3; D call uncertain. The CDR3 loop spans 13 amino acids. Trimming shortened V by 4 bases and J by 6 bases, and 10 bases separated the two germline ends. CDR1 MNHEY and CDR2 SVGAGI come from the germline V gene. The DNA of the CDR3 is TGTGCCAGCAGTTCGACGGAAAAAAACACCATATATTTT. Amino acids: CASSSTEKNTIYF.

CDR3 loop: CASLRDREPNYGYTF. The DNA of the CDR3 is TGTGCCAGCCTCCGGGACAGAGAACCTAACTATGGCTACACCTTC. V is TRBV6-1 and J is TRBJ1-2; 7 bases agree with TRBD1. With V trimmed by 8 bases and J by 0 bases, 9 bases remained unmatched. The CDR3 consists of 15 residues. Germline CDR1 and CDR2: MNHNS and SASEGT.